This T cell receptor (beta chain) was documented in a study of T-cell reconstitution after alpha-beta-depleted transplantation in children. Study observations and caveats: T-cell counts and diversity at one year post-transplant came mainly from newly produced T cells. Certain patients had high TCRbeta diversity at day 60, and it came from recipient T cells and thymic progenitors that survived.

TCRbeta library preparation incorporated unique molecular identifiers. TCRdb fed the PCR reads into MiXCR, producing one record per CDR3 protein. The sample has roughly 150,000 distinct CDR3 sequences, over 8.5% seen once. V shed 6 bases and J shed 6 bases, with 21 bases lying between them. The CDR3 covers 14 residues. The germline gives CDR1 DFQATT, CDR2 SNEGSKA (reference sequence). The sample holds many counts of this clonotype. The antigen is not known. This sequence was found in a boy aged 2 to 10 with acute myeloid leukemia, due to receive a stem cell transplant. The sequenced sample was PBMCs, obtained before TCRalphabeta/CD19-depleted stem cell transplant. The chain combines TRBV20-1 with TRBJ2-7, with D unresolved. This CDR3 is CSAPDPSIPREQYF. CDR3 DNA sequence: TGCAGTGCACCGGACCCTAGTATCCCACGCGAGCAGTACTTC.